Listed below are T cell receptor beta chains from one sample, sequenced in a study of tumor-infiltrating lymphocytes in primary liver carcinoma. One entry per CDR3 protein results from TCRdb running MiXCR on the multiplex PCR reads. The table lists approximately 190,000 distinct CDR3 sequences, just under 85% of them singletons. Sequences were obtained from tumor tissue from primary liver carcinoma. The receptors originated from a middle-aged man with primary liver carcinoma and hepatitis B virus infection. Each CDR3 is given with its conserved first and last residue. The D gene is left open where the match is weak. Not every row has a clone size; where given, it reads once, few, many or a size class.

J gene	clone size	V gene	D gene	CDR3 protein	CDR3 DNA
TRBJ2-1	many	TRBV7-3	TRBD2	CASSLTSGLAGGPGHNEQFF	TGTGCCAGCAGCTTAACTAGCGGTCTAGCGGGAGGGCCGGGCCACAATGAGCAGTTCTTC
TRBJ2-3	.	TRBV29-1	TRBD1	CSVEGQGSSDVQYF	TGCAGCGTTGAGGGACAGGGGAGTTCAGATGTGCAGTATTTT
TRBJ1-1	.	TRBV5-5	.	CASSPGAAIGTDAFF	TGTGCCAGCAGCCCAGGGGCGGCTATAGGCACTGATGCTTTCTTT
TRBJ2-5	.	TRBV11-2	.	CASNLEGMGQYF	TGTGCCAGCAATCTAGAGGGTATGGGCCAGTACTTC
TRBJ2-2	.	TRBV29-1	.	CTVNGDRDTGELFF	TGCACCGTTAATGGGGATAGGGACACCGGGGAGTTGTTTTTT
TRBJ2-2	.	TRBV7-9	.	CARSFTTGELFF	TGTGCCCGCAGCTTTACGACTGGGGAGCTGTTTTTT
TRBJ2-1	.	TRBV5-1	TRBD1	CASNLTGGNEQFF	TGCGCCAGCAACTTAACAGGGGGCAATGAGCAATTCTTC
TRBJ2-1	.	TRBV11-1	.	CASSNGGLRSYNEQFF	TGTGCCAGCAGTAACGGGGGACTCCGATCATACAATGAGCAGTTCTTC
TRBJ1-2	.	TRBV5-4	TRBD1	CASSYHSGQGKGYTF	TGTGCCAGCAGTTACCATTCGGGACAGGGAAAAGGCTACACCTTC
TRBJ2-1	.	TRBV11-3	.	CHSSLNANEQFF	TGTCACAGCAGCTTAAACGCAAATGAGCAGTTCTTC
TRBJ2-7	.	TRBV30	.	CAWTWTDEYEHYF	TGTGCCTGGACCTGGACAGACGAATACGAGCATTACTTC
TRBJ2-7	.	TRBV12-3/TRBV12-4	.	CASTPRQVSYEQYF	TGTGCGAGCACTCCCAGACAGGTCTCCTACGAGCAGTACTTC
TRBJ2-6	.	TRBV6-2/TRBV6-3	.	CASNYAGLSEANVLTF	TGTGCCAGCAATTACGCGGGACTCTCTGAGGCCAACGTCCTGACTTTC
TRBJ1-1	.	TRBV6-2/TRBV6-3	.	CASRKGVVAEAFF	TGTGCCAGCCGTAAGGGGGTAGTGGCTGAAGCCTTCTTT
TRBJ2-3	.	TRBV29-1	.	CIVAWPATQYF	TGCATCGTTGCCTGGCCCGCAACGCAGTATTTT
TRBJ2-3	.	TRBV29-1	TRBD1	CSGGQGAVTDAQYF	TGCAGTGGGGGACAGGGGGCTGTCACAGACGCGCAGTATTTT
TRBJ2-5	.	TRBV12-3/TRBV12-4	.	CASNRSRTESQYF	TGTGCCAGCAACCGAAGCAGGACAGAGAGCCAGTACTTC
TRBJ2-6	.	TRBV6-5	TRBD1	CGSSSRTGNSGANVLTF	TGTGGCAGCAGTTCCCGGACAGGCAACTCTGGGGCCAACGTCCTGACTTTC
TRBJ2-7	once	TRBV5-6	.	CASSFRSRAYEHYF	TGTGCCAGCAGCTTCCGATCAAGAGCCTACGAGCACTACTTC
TRBJ2-3	.	TRBV11-1	.	CTSSLSRVSTDTQYF	TGTACCAGCAGTTTGTCGAGGGTGAGCACAGATACGCAGTATTTT
TRBJ2-7	.	TRBV6-2/TRBV6-3	TRBD2	CASSTPTSGGYDEYF	TGTGCCAGCAGCACTCCGACTAGCGGAGGGTACGACGAGTACTTT
TRBJ1-2	.	TRBV7-8	TRBD1	CAISRQGAEGYTF	TGTGCTATCAGCCGACAGGGGGCTGAGGGCTACACCTTC
TRBJ2-3	.	TRBV29-1	.	CSVENRTYTQYF	TGCAGTGTTGAGAACAGGACATATACGCAGTATTTT
TRBJ1-5	.	TRBV4-2	.	CAGSQEKGRGVSNQPQHF	TGTGCCGGCAGCCAAGAAAAAGGAAGGGGCGTAAGCAATCAGCCCCAGCATTTT
TRBJ2-1	.	TRBV6-2/TRBV6-3	.	CASSYQLGNVELF	TGTGCCAGCAGTTACCAGTTGGGCAATGTGGAGCTCTTC
TRBJ2-5	.	TRBV4-2	.	CASSKVRGAGETQYF	TGTGCCAGCAGTAAAGTACGGGGGGCGGGGGAGACCCAGTACTTC
TRBJ2-7	.	TRBV11-2	.	CACSSNRSSHEQYF	TGTGCCTGCAGCTCTAACAGGAGCTCCCACGAGCAGTACTTC
TRBJ2-7	.	TRBV4-3	.	CASSQDFGRTLDEQYF	TGCGCCAGCAGTCAAGATTTTGGGAGGACATTGGACGAGCAGTACTTC
TRBJ2-2	once	TRBV5-1	.	CASSDMAPNTGELFF	TGCGCCAGCAGCGACATGGCACCGAACACCGGGGAGCTGTTTTTT
TRBJ1-2	.	TRBV7-8	.	CVSSLDSGYGYTF	TGTGTCAGTAGCTTAGACAGTGGGTATGGCTACACCTTC
TRBJ2-7	many	TRBV28	TRBD2	CASSRTSGYEQYF	TGTGCCAGCAGTAGGACTAGCGGCTACGAGCAGTACTTC
TRBJ1-3	.	TRBV30	.	CAWRRDSGSANTIYF	TGTGCCTGGAGACGGGACTCTGGCTCTGCAAACACCATATATTTT
TRBJ1-2	.	TRBV6-2/TRBV6-3	.	CASRPTAYAYTF	TGTGCCAGCAGGCCAACAGCCTATGCCTACACCTTC
TRBJ1-1	.	TRBV6-6	.	CASTLQGHNTEALF	TGTGCCAGCACTCTACAGGGCCATAACACTGAAGCTCTCTTT
TRBJ2-3	.	TRBV5-5	.	CASSIPTSASRDTQYF	TGTGCCAGCAGCATCCCCACTAGTGCCAGCAGAGATACGCAGTATTTT
TRBJ2-1	.	TRBV29-1	TRBD2	CSVRTSGFNEQFF	TGCAGCGTTAGGACTAGCGGGTTCAATGAGCAGTTCTTC
TRBJ2-5	.	TRBV4-2	TRBD2	CASSQDLVGGRIIETRYF	TGTGCCAGCAGCCAAGATCTAGTGGGAGGGCGAATTATAGAGACCCGGTACTTC
TRBJ2-5	.	TRBV12-3/TRBV12-4	TRBD2	CASIPREDMLSQYF	TGTGCCAGCATTCCCCGGGAGGATATGTTGTCCCAGTACTTC
TRBJ2-6	.	TRBV5-6	.	CASNSVGVLTF	TGTGCTAGTAACTCCGTGGGCGTCCTGACTTTC
TRBJ2-7	.	TRBV4-3	.	CTSSQVLTGSYEQYF	TGCACCAGTAGCCAAGTCCTGACAGGCTCCTACGAGCAGTACTTC
TRBJ2-2	.	TRBV14	.	CASSYQITRELFF	TGTGCCAGCAGCTATCAGATCACCCGGGAGCTGTTTTTT
TRBJ2-4	once	TRBV11-2	TRBD2	CANSLDTSGIAKNIEYF	TGTGCCAACAGCTTAGATACTAGCGGGATTGCCAAAAACATTGAGTACTTC
TRBJ2-2	.	TRBV29-1	.	CSVGASAANTGLLFF	TGCAGCGTTGGGGCTAGCGCGGCGAACACCGGGCTGCTGTTTTTT
TRBJ1-5	.	TRBV7-2	.	CASSFYSDSTQPQHF	TGTGCCAGCAGCTTTTACAGTGATAGCACTCAGCCCCAGCATTTT
TRBJ2-1	.	TRBV6-5	.	CANSMGTIGSYNEQFF	TGTGCCAACAGTATGGGGACCATCGGCTCCTACAATGAGCAATTCTTC
TRBJ2-1	.	TRBV14	.	CANSAVAVWVNNEQLF	TGTGCCAACAGTGCCGTAGCGGTATGGGTAAACAATGAGCAGCTCTTC
TRBJ2-1	.	TRBV4-2	.	CASSHAGGQRNNKQFF	TGTGCCAGCAGCCACGCCGGGGGACAGCGAAACAATAAGCAGTTCTTC
TRBJ2-5	.	TRBV5-4	TRBD1	CASNLPGTEETQYF	TGTGCCAGCAACTTGCCTGGGACAGAAGAGACCCAGTACTTC
TRBJ1-6	once	TRBV11-1	.	CASGRTLVSPFHF	TGTGCCAGCGGCCGGACACTGGTTTCACCATTCCACTTT